This TCR beta chain was obtained from a study of cytomegalovirus exposure and HLA in healthy donors. Use of 60 Vbeta and 13 Jbeta primers characterized the PCR. Measured with immunoSEQ multiplex PCR; TCRdb has only the in-frame clones, and not every one. The data show some 150,000 clones, 82% seen once. This CDR3 is built from 15 residues. Between the trimmed V and J ends, which lost 6 bases and 2 bases, there was a span of 14 bases. Germline V gene lookup returns CDR1 SGHTA and CDR2 FQGNSA. This receptor was obtained from a middle-aged man in good health and CMV-seropositive. The chain has TRBV7-2 and TRBJ2-1; D is possibly TRBD2 (7 bases). The source material was PBMCs. The CDR3 sequence: CASRTRGGAYNEQFF. The CDR3 nucleotides read TGTGCCAGCAGGACCAGGGGAGGGGCCTACAATGAGCAGTTCTTC.